These 28 T cell receptor beta chains were sequenced from one sample in a study of neurological immune-mediated disorders. One entry per CDR3 protein results from TCRdb running MiXCR on the 5' RACE reads. The profile shows tens of thousands of distinct CDR3 sequences, approximately 3.9% of them singletons. The specimen was PBMCs. These receptors all stem from a man aged 60 to 69 with multiple sclerosis.

V usage is TRBV12-3 or TRBV12-4 and J usage is TRBJ1-2; the D gene is possibly TRBD1 (6 bases). V dropped 3 bases and J dropped 2 bases, with 10 bases sitting between them. There are 14 residues in the CDR3. This CDR3 reads CASSLTGQNYGYTF. DNA of the CDR3: TGTGCCAGCAGTTTGACAGGACAGAACTATGGCTACACCTTC.

This clonotype was observed many times. The V and J genes are TRBV6-5 and TRBJ2-7; D is possibly TRBD1 or TRBD2 (5 bases each). Trimming took 2 bases from V and 8 from J, leaving 7 bases between them. This CDR3 contains 11 residues. Germline CDR1 and CDR2: MNHEY and SVGAGI. The DNA of the CDR3 is TGTGCCAGCAGTTACGGGGGAAAGCAGTACTTC. It yields the protein CASSYGGKQYF.

There are many counts of this clonotype. The chain links TRBV20-1 to TRBJ2-1; D not resolved. Germline CDR1 is DFQATT and CDR2 is SNEGSKA (reference sequence). The CDR3 contains 14 residues. V was clipped by 0 bases and J by 0 bases, with 6 bases between them. The CDR3 reads CSARERYSYNEQFF. The CDR3, as DNA: TGCAGTGCTAGAGAGCGGTACTCCTACAATGAGCAGTTCTTC.

The chain joins TRBV20-1 to TRBJ2-4, with TRBD2 matching 12 bases. The CDR3 runs to 18 residues. The germline CDR1 and CDR2 sequences are DFQATT and SNEGSKA (reference sequence). The junction had 10 bases not matched to a gene; V was cut back by 3 bases and J by 1 base. The CDR3 bases are TGCAGTGCTAGCGTCAGGACTAGCGGGGTGCTTGCCAAAAACATTCAGTACTTC. Translating it yields CSASVRTSGVLAKNIQYF.

This clonotype appeared many times. The genes are TRBV9 and TRBJ1-1, with D possibly matching TRBD1 (6 bases). The CDR3 runs 15 residues. The germline CDR1 and CDR2 sequences are SGDLS and YYNGEE. Deletions cut 0 bases from V and 4 bases from J, with 13 bases between. DNA for the CDR3: TGTGCCAGCAGCGTAGGACTGGCAGGGGTCACTGAAGCTTTCTTT. Translation gives CASSVGLAGVTEAFF. Full variable domain (missing parts from reference TRBV9 and TRBJ1-1): DSGVTQTPKHLITATGQRVTLRCSPRSGDLSVYWYQQSLDQGLQFLIQYYNGEERAKGNILERFSAQQFPDLHSELNLSSLELGDSALYFCASSVGLAGVTEAFFGQGTRLTVV.

V is TRBV20-1 and J is TRBJ2-7, with 10 positions matching TRBD2. J lost 2 bases, V lost 6 bases, and 7 bases had no gene match. Germline loops: CDR1 DFQATT, CDR2 SNEGSKA (reference sequence). This CDR3 is 14 amino acids long. The CDR3 bases are TGCAGTGCCGGACTAGCGGCGCTCCCCTACGAGCAGTACTTC. It yields the protein CSAGLAALPYEQYF.

This clonotype showed up many times. The CDR3, as DNA: TGCAGTGCTGTTAGAGCTGGCAATCAGCCCCAGCATTTT. This translates into CSAVRAGNQPQHF. This chain uses TRBV20-1 with TRBJ1-5; D uncertain. CDR3 length: 13 residues. Per germline, CDR1 DFQATT and CDR2 SNEGSKA (reference sequence). V was clipped by 5 bases and J by 2 bases, with 10 bases between them.

This clonotype appeared many times. This chain connects TRBV15 to TRBJ1-5; D unresolved. CDR3 length equals 13 residues. V was shortened by 7 bases and J by 2 bases, with 9 bases between the two germline ends. Germline assignment: CDR1 LNHNV and CDR2 YYDKDF (reference sequence). This CDR3 is CATTGGRNQPQHF. In DNA form, the CDR3 reads TGTGCCACCACTGGAGGTCGCAATCAGCCCCAGCATTTT.

This clonotype was seen ten or more times. J is TRBJ1-4 and V is TRBV20-1; TRBD1 matches 10 bases. The germline V gene has CDR1 DFQATT and CDR2 SNEGSKA (reference sequence). V dropped 6 bases and J dropped 6; count of bases not matched to a gene: 4. The length of the CDR3 is 13 residues. In DNA form, the CDR3 reads TGCAGTGCCTGGACAGGGGGGCATGAAAAACTGTTTTTT. It encodes CSAWTGGHEKLFF.

This clonotype was counted at least ten times. V gene TRBV25-1 combines with J gene TRBJ2-5, with D perhaps assigned TRBD1 or TRBD2 (5 bases each). Trimming removed 5 bases from V and 2 bases from J, with 18 bases in between. CDR3 length equals 16 residues. Germline assignment: CDR1 MGHDK and CDR2 SYGVNS. The CDR3: CASSSAGDVVQETQYF. The DNA of the CDR3 is TGTGCCAGCAGTTCTGCCGGGGACGTAGTACAAGAGACCCAGTACTTC.

The V and J genes are TRBV5-1 and TRBJ2-2; D tentatively fits TRBD1 or TRBD2 (5 bases each). Trimming removed 4 bases from V and 2 bases from J, with 15 bases in between. Looked up from germline, CDR1 is SGHRS and CDR2 is YFSETQ. CDR3 size: 16 residues. This CDR3 reads CASSGTRDHNTGELFF. CDR3 nucleotides: TGCGCCAGCAGCGGAACTCGGGACCATAACACCGGGGAGCTGTTTTTT.

Worth noting for this clonotype: This may be a read error: a much more frequent sequence differs by one nucleotide. This CDR3 is missing its conserved last phenylalanine or tryptophan, likely due to a read error. V and J are TRBV2 and TRBJ2-1, with 12 bases identical to TRBD2. The CDR3 is 13 amino acids. V was pared by 8 bases and J by 8 bases, with 4 bases of the junction left unmatched. Germline CDR1 SNHLY, CDR2 FYNNEI. In DNA, the CDR3 is TGTGCCAGCGGTAGACTAGCGGGAGATGAGCAGTTCTTA. This translates into CASGRLAGDEQFL.

This clonotype came up a few times. A much larger clone lies a single base off, so this may be a read error. The genes are TRBV5-1 and TRBJ2-7; D uncertain. This CDR3 has 13 amino acids. The ends were cut back, 0 bases at V and 4 bases at J, with 8 bases in the middle. In germline, CDR1 is SGHRS, CDR2 YFSETQ. This chain's CDR3 is CASSLVPKYEQYF. The CDR3 DNA reads as TGCGCCAGCAGCTTGGTTCCCAAGTACGAGCAGTACTTC. The full variable domain, completed using reference TRBV5-1 and TRBJ2-7, is KAGVTQTPRYLIKTRGQQVTLSCSPISGHRSVSWYQQTPGQGLQFLFEYFSETQRNKGNFPGRFSGRQFSNSRSEMNVSTLELGDSALYLCASSLVPKYEQYFGPGTRLTVT.

Many counts were recorded for this clonotype. V usage is TRBV5-1 and J usage is TRBJ2-7, with 7 bases that match TRBD1. CDR1 SGHRS and CDR2 YFSETQ come from the germline V gene. The CDR3 spans 13 residues. The junction had 2 bases not matched to a gene; V was cut back by 3 bases and J by 2 bases. The CDR3: CASSWTGTYEQYF. Here the CDR3 DNA reads TGCGCCAGCAGCTGGACAGGAACCTACGAGCAGTACTTC.

This clonotype was recorded many times. This rearrangement joins TRBV27 to TRBJ1-5; unclear D gene. The CDR3 loop spans 13 amino acids. V lost 5 bases and J lost 5, with 10 bases in between. The germline CDR1 and CDR2 sequences are MNHEY and SMNVEV (reference sequence). CDR3 sequence reads: CASSGRADQPQHF. Here the CDR3 DNA reads TGTGCCAGCAGTGGACGGGCCGATCAGCCCCAGCATTTT.

This clonotype was counted many times. The chain carries TRBV6-1 and TRBJ2-5, with 7 bases identical to TRBD1. The CDR3 has 13 amino acids. With 7 bases clipped from V and 4 bases from J, the junction kept 6 bases outside the gene matches. The germline V gene encodes CDR1 MNHNS and CDR2 SASEGT. Here the CDR3 DNA reads TGTGCCAGCAAGGACAGGCTAATAGAGACCCAGTACTTC. It specifies CASKDRLIETQYF.

This clonotype occurred many times. The chain couples TRBV5-1 to TRBJ1-1; 7 bases match TRBD1. The ends lost 0 bases at V and 6 bases at J; junction bases unmatched: 5. Germline values: CDR1 SGHRS, CDR2 YFSETQ. This CDR3 spans 14 amino acids. The CDR3 sequence is CASSLVRTGAEAFF. The CDR3 DNA reads as TGCGCCAGCAGCTTGGTGAGGACAGGCGCTGAAGCTTTCTTT.

The V gene is TRBV15, the J gene TRBJ2-1; no clear D gene. CDR1 is LNHNV, CDR2 YYDKDF, per germline (reference sequence). V was pared by 3 bases and J by 5 bases, with 14 bases between. The CDR3 covers 15 residues. The CDR3 spells CATSSPMDRDNEQFF. DNA of the CDR3: TGTGCCACCAGCAGCCCTATGGATAGAGACAATGAGCAGTTCTTC. The full variable domain, rest sourced from reference TRBV15 and TRBJ2-1, is DAMVIQNPRYQVTQFGKPVTLSCSQTLNHNVMYWYQQKSSQAPKLLFHYYDKDFNNEADTPDNFQSRRPNTSFCFLDIRSPGLGDTAMYLCATSSPMDRDNEQFFGPGTRLTVL.

Many counts were recorded for this clonotype. This rearrangement joins TRBV3-1 to TRBJ1-2; D is unclear. Per germline, CDR1 LGHDT and CDR2 YNNKEL (reference sequence). The CDR3 contains 13 residues. Trimming left V 1 base short and J 8 bases short, with 11 bases between. The CDR3 nucleotides read TGTGCCAGCAGCCAAGGGCAAGGCCGGGGCTACACCTTC. It translates to CASSQGQGRGYTF.

This clonotype was seen more than once but under ten times. V usage is TRBV7-2 and J usage is TRBJ1-5; 8 bases line up with TRBD1. Germline assignment: CDR1 SGHTA and CDR2 FQGNSA. J lost 7 bases, V lost 4 bases, and 6 bases had no gene match. CDR3 length: 14 residues. The CDR3 DNA sequence: TGTGCCAGCAGCTCTGGACAGGGACGGCAGCCCCAGCATTTT. Protein product: CASSSGQGRQPQHF.

This clonotype was seen at least ten times. V gene TRBV20-1 combines with J gene TRBJ1-1, with D maybe TRBD1 (5 bases). The CDR3 is made up of 14 amino acids. Germline V gives CDR1 DFQATT, CDR2 SNEGSKA (reference sequence). V was shortened by 6 bases and J by 0 bases, with 14 bases between the two germline ends. In DNA, the CDR3 is TGCAGTGCCACCGACAGTACCATGAACACTGAAGCTTTCTTT. Its translation: CSATDSTMNTEAFF.

Ten or more counts support this clonotype. This chain connects TRBV20-1 to TRBJ1-3; 7 bases agree with TRBD1. Germline V gene lookup returns CDR1 DFQATT and CDR2 SNEGSKA (reference sequence). The CDR3 sequence is 16 residues long. V was clipped by 6 bases and J by 0 bases; unmatched bases: 11. CDR3 DNA sequence: TGCAGTGCAGGGGGCGGTTTAGGGAACTCTGGAAACACCATATATTTT. Translation: CSAGGGLGNSGNTIYF.

This clonotype was observed many times. The chain uses TRBV20-1 and TRBJ1-5, with D unclear. CDR1 is DFQATT and CDR2 is SNEGSKA in the germline V gene (reference sequence). The CDR3 spans 14 residues. Trimming pared 7 bases from V and 2 bases from J, leaving 15 bases between. The CDR3 region is CSVTRGVGNQPQHF. The DNA for the CDR3 is TGCAGTGTCACTAGAGGCGTGGGCAATCAGCCCCAGCATTTT.

This clonotype was counted ten times or more. This sequence joins TRBV7-8 and TRBJ2-1; 10 bases match TRBD2. CDR3 length equals 15 residues. The trim removed 4 bases at V and 7 bases at J, leaving 7 bases unmatched. Germline V lookup: CDR1 SGHVS, CDR2 FQNEAQ. The CDR3 DNA is TGTGCCAGCAGCTCCCTAGCGGGAGCGCAGAATGAGCAGTTCTTC. Translating it yields CASSSLAGAQNEQFF.

The rearrangement joins TRBV7-9 to TRBJ1-1, with D possibly matching TRBD1 (5 bases). Trimming pared 5 bases from V and 5 bases from J, leaving 18 bases between. CDR1 is SEHNR and CDR2 is FQNEAQ in the germline V gene (reference sequence). The CDR3 extends over 15 amino acids. Written as DNA, the CDR3 is TGTGCCAGCAGCGAGCCGGGAAAGGGGTGGACTGAAGCTTTCTTT. This gives the protein CASSEPGKGWTEAFF.

This clonotype was detected ten times or more. The chain links TRBV7-9 to TRBJ2-1; 8 bases agree with TRBD2. This CDR3 has 15 residues. Unmatched junction bases numbered 6, after V lost 1 base and J lost 7 bases. The germline V gene encodes CDR1 SEHNR and CDR2 FQNEAQ (reference sequence). CDR3 residues: CASSLGGGLLNEQFF. The DNA of the CDR3 is TGTGCCAGCAGCTTAGGCGGGGGGCTACTTAATGAGCAGTTCTTC.

This clonotype occurred many times. The chain links TRBV18 to TRBJ2-7, with 7 bases identical to TRBD1. Germline V gene sequence: CDR1 KGHSH, CDR2 LQKENI. Trimming cost V 2 bases and J 4 bases; bases outside gene matches: 11. The CDR3 length is 16 residues. The CDR3 nucleotides read TGTGCCAGCTCACCAAATCCACAGGGGTTTATGTACGAGCAGTACTTC. It yields the protein CASSPNPQGFMYEQYF.

This clonotype came up many times. This chain connects TRBV5-1 to TRBJ2-3, with 7 bases that match TRBD2. The trim removed 1 base at V and 1 base at J, leaving 3 bases unmatched. CDR3 length: 15 residues. CDR1 and CDR2 (germline): SGHRS, YFSETQ. The CDR3 loop reads CASSLSRGGTDTQYF. In nucleotides, the CDR3 is TGCGCCAGCAGCTTGAGTCGGGGGGGCACAGATACGCAGTATTTT. The full variable domain, completed using reference TRBV5-1 and TRBJ2-3, is KAGVTQTPRYLIKTRGQQVTLSCSPISGHRSVSWYQQTPGQGLQFLFEYFSETQRNKGNFPGRFSGRQFSNSRSEMNVSTLELGDSALYLCASSLSRGGTDTQYFGPGTRLTVL.